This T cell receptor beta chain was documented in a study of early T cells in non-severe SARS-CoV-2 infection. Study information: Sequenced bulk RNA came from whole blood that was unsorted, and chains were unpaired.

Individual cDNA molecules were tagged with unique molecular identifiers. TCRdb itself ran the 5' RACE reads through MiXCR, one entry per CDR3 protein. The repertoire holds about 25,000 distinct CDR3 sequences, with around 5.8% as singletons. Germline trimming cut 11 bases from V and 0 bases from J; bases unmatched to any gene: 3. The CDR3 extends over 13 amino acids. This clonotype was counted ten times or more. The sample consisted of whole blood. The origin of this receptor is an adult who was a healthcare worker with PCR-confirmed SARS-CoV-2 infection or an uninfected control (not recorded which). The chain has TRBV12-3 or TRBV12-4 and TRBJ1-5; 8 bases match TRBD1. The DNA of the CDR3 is TGTGCCGGACAGGGCAATAGCAATCAGCCCCAGCATTTT. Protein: CAGQGNSNQPQHF.